This TCR beta chain was recorded in a study of blood T cell repertoires in COVID-19. V shed 0 bases and J shed 3 bases, with 10 bases lying between them. The CDR3 is 14 amino acids. CDR1 is SGHNT and CDR2 is YYREEE in the germline V gene (reference sequence). As processed by the authors: Amplified reference gene primers provided the basis for estimating nucleated cell counts. Measured with immunoSEQ multiplex PCR; TCRdb has only the in-frame clones, and not every one. Clone size and the V and J calls come from that table; the DNA yielded D and trimming. The repertoire holds over 150,000 clones, around 84% seen once, with under 2% in the top ten.

The J gene is TRBJ2-7, the V gene TRBV5-4, with D possibly matching TRBD1 (6 bases). This clonotype originated in an elderly man with acute or convalescent COVID-19. Sequencing input: peripheral blood. The chain's CDR3 is CASSLGGRIYEQYF. The CDR3 coding sequence is TGTGCCAGCAGCTTGGGGGGGCGCATCTACGAGCAGTACTTC.